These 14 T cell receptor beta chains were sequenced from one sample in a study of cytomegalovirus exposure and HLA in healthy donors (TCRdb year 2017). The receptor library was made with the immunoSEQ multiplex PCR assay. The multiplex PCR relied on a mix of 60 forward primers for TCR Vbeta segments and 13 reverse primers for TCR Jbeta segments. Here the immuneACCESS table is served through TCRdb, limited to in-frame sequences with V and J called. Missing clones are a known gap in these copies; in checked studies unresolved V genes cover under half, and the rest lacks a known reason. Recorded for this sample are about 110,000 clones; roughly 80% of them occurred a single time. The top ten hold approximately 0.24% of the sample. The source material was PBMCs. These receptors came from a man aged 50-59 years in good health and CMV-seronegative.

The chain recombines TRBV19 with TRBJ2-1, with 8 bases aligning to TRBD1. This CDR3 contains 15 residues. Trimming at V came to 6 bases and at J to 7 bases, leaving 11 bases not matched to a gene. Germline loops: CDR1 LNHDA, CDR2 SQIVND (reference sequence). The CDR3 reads CASSPGQDLWNEQFF. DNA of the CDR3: TGTGCCAGTAGCCCGGGACAGGACCTTTGGAATGAGCAGTTCTTC. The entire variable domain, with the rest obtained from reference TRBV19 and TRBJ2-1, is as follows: DGGITQSPKYLFRKEGQNVTLSCEQNLNHDAMYWYRQDPGQGLRLIYYSQIVNDFQKGDIAEGYSVSREKKESFPLTVTSAQKNPTAFYLCASSPGQDLWNEQFFGPGTRLTVL.

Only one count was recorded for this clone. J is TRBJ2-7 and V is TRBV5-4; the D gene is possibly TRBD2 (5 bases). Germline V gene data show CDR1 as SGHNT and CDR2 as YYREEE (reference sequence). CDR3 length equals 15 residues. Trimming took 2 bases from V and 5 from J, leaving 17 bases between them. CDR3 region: CASSLKGLGSDEQYF. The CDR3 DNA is TGTGCCAGCAGCTTAAAAGGTTTGGGGAGCGACGAGCAGTACTTC.

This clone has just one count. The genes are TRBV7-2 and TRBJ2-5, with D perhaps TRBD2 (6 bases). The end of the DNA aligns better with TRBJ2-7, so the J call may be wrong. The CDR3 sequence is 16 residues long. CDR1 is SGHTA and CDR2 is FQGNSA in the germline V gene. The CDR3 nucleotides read TGTGCCAGCAGCTTACAGCCCGGGAGTACAGGTTACGAGCAGTACTTC. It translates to CASSLQPGSTGYEQYF.

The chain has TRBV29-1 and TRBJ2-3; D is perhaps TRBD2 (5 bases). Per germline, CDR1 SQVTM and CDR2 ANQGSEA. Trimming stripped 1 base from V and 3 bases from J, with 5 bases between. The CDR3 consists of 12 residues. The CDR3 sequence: CSVEAGTDTQYF. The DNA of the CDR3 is TGCAGCGTTGAAGCGGGGACAGATACGCAGTATTTT.

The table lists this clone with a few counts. CDR3 sequence reads: CASSSGTGSYEQYF. The CDR3 region has the DNA TGTGCCAGCAGTTCGGGGACAGGCTCCTACGAGCAGTACTTC. The chain combines TRBV6-5 with TRBJ2-5; 8 bases fit TRBD1. Gene TRBJ2-7 matches the end of the DNA better, so the J call may be wrong. The CDR3 loop spans 14 amino acids. Germline loops: CDR1 MNHEY, CDR2 SVGAGI.

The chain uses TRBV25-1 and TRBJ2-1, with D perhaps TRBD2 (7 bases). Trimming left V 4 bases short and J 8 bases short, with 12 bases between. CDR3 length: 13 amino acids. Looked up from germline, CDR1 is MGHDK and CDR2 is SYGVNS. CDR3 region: CASSVTGRDEQFF. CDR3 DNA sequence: TGTGCCAGCAGTGTAACAGGGAGGGATGAGCAGTTCTTC. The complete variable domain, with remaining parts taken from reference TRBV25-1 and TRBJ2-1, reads EADIYQTPRYLVIGTGKKITLECSQTMGHDKMYWYQQDPGMELHLIHYSYGVNSTEKGDLSSESTVSRIRTEHFPLTLESARPSHTSQYLCASSVTGRDEQFFGPGTRLTVL.

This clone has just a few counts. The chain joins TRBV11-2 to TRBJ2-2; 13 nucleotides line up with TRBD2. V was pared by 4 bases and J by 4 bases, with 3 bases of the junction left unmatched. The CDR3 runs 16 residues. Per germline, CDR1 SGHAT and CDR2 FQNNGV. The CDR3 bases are TGTGCCAGCAGCTGGACTAGCGGGAGCGGCACCGGGGAGCTGTTTTTT. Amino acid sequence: CASSWTSGSGTGELFF.

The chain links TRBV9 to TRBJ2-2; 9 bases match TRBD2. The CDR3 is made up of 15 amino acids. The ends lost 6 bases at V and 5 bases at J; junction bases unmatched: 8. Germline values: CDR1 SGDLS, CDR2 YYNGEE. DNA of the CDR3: TGTGCCAGCACCGCCTTGGCGGGGGGGACCGGGGAGCTGTTTTTT. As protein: CASTALAGGTGELFF.

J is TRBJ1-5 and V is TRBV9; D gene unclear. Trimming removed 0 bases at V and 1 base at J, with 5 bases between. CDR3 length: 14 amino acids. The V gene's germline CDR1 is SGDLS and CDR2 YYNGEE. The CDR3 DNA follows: TGTGCCAGCAGCGTAGACATAAGCAATCAGCCCCAGCATTTT. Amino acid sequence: CASSVDISNQPQHF.

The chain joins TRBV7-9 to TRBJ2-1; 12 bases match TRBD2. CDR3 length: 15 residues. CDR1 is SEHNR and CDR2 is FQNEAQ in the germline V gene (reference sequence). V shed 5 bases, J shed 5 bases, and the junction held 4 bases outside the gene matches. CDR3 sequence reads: CASSRGLAGNNEQFF. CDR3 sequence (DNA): TGTGCCAGCAGCCGCGGACTAGCGGGAAACAATGAGCAGTTCTTC.

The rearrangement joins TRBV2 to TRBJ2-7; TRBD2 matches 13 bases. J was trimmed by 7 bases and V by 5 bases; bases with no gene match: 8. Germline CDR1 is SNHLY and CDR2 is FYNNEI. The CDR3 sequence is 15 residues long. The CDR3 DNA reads TGTGCCAGCAGTCCCTTGAGGGGACTAGCGGGGGAGCAGTACTTC. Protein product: CASSPLRGLAGEQYF.

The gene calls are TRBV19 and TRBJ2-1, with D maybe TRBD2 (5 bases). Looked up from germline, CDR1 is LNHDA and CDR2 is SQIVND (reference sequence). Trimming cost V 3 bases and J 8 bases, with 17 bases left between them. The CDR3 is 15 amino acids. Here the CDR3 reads CASSIRSGSGDEQFF. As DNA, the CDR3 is TGTGCCAGTAGTATCCGAAGCGGATCCGGGGATGAGCAGTTCTTC.

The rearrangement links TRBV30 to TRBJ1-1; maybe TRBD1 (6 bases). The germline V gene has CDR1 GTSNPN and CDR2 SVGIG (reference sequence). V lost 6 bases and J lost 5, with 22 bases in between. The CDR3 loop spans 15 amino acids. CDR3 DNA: TGTGCCTGCCGCCCGGGACACCCGATCGGGACTGAAGCTTTCTTT. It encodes CACRPGHPIGTEAFF.

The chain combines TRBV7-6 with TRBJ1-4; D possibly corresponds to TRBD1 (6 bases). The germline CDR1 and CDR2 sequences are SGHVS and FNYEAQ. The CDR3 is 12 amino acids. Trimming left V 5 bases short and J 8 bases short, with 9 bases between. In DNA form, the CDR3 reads TGTGCCAGCAGCCCTAGGGGGGAAAAACTGTTTTTT. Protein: CASSPRGEKLFF.